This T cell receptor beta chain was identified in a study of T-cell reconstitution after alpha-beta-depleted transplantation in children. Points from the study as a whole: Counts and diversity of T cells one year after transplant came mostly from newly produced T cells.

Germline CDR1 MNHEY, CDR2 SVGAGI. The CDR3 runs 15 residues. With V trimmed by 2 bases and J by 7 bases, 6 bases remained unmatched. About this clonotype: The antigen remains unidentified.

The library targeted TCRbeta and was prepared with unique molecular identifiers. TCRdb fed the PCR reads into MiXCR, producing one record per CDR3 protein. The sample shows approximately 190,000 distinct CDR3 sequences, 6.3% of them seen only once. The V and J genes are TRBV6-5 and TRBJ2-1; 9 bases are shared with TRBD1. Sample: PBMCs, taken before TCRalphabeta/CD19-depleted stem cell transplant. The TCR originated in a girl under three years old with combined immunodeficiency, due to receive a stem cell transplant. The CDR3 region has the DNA TGTGCCAGCAGTTACACAGAGGGACAGGGTAATGAGCAGTTCTTC. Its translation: CASSYTEGQGNEQFF.